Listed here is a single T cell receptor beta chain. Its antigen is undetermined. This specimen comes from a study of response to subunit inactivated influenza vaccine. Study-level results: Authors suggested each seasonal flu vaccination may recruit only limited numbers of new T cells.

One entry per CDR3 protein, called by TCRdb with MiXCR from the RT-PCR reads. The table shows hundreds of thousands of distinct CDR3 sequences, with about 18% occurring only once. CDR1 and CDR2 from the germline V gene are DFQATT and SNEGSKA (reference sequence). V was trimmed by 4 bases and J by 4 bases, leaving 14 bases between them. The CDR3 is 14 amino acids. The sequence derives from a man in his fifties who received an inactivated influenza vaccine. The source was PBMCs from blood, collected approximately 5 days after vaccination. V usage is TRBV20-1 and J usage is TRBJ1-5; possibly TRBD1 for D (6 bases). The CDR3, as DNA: TGCAGTGCTAAGGGCACGCAGGGGAATCAGCCCCAGCATTTT. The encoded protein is CSAKGTQGNQPQHF.